The clone carrying this T cell receptor (beta chain) was found many times. Antigen: not known. Ahead of thyroid surgery, no patient had received treatment of any kind. CDR3 length: 16 amino acids. Trimming pared 3 bases from V and 1 base from J, leaving 16 bases between. Per germline, CDR1 SGHVS and CDR2 FQNEAQ. The sample comes from a study of metastatic and nonmetastatic thyroid tumors. Study summary: Comparative analysis of repertoires was undertaken across blood and tumor or nodule tissue obtained from malignant and benign thyroid patients. Study-level points and caveats: A significant increase in TCR beta diversity was reportedly seen in malignant thyroid tumors relative to benign nodules, in blood and tumor.

In the study's own analysis: The authors used CDR3 differences across clinicopathological groups to build a distant-metastasis classifier for papillary thyroid cancer. Using MiXCR, TCRdb reanalyzed the PCR reads. The authors' filters were not applied to this entry. The sample includes around 89,000 clones, 15% seen only once; the top ten take 3.6%. The specimen was blood. The V call is TRBV7-8, the J call TRBJ2-7; D is undetermined. The TCR comes from a female donor with papillary thyroid cancer or a benign thyroid nodule (not recorded which). Some clones in this sample may be carry-over from other donors' samples. CDR3 loop: CASSFLGSLGSYEQYF. The CDR3 nucleotides read TGTGCCAGCAGCTTCCTAGGGTCTCTGGGTTCCTACGAGCAGTACTTC.